This T cell receptor beta chain is drawn from a study of CD8 T cells in ankylosing spondylitis. Study-level results: Ankylosing spondylitis blood appeared to carry a characteristic TCR beta motif of eight or nine highly homologous variants.

The CDR3 consists of 16 residues. The junction had 8 bases not matched to a gene; V was cut back by 4 bases and J by 7 bases. Germline V CDR1 and CDR2: KGHDR, SFDVKD. Each CDR3 protein gets one entry after TCRdb re-called the 5' RACE reads with MiXCR. Among fewer than 450,000 distinct CDR3 sequences listed, 15% to 20% were seen once. This clonotype has more than one count but fewer than ten. As yet, its antigen is unknown. The sample comprised blood, either unsorted or a sorted T cell fraction (not recorded which). This TCR came from a male donor with ankylosing spondylitis. V is TRBV24-1 and J is TRBJ2-1, with 11 positions matching TRBD1. In nucleotides, the CDR3 is TGTGCCACCAGTGACCCCGGACAGGGGGCTAGTAATGAGCAGTTCTTC. Translated: CATSDPGQGASNEQFF.